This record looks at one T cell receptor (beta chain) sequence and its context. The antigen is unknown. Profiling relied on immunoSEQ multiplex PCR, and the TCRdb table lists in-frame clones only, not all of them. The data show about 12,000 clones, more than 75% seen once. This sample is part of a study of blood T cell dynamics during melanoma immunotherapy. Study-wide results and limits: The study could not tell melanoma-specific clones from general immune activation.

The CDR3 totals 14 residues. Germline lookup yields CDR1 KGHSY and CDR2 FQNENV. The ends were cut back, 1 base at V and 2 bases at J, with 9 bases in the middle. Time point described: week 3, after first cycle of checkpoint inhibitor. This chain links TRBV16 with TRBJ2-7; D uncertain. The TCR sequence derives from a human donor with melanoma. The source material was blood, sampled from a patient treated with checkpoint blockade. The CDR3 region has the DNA TGTGCCAGCAGCCAATTCCGTACCACCTACGAGCAGTACTTC. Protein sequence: CASSQFRTTYEQYF.